This T cell receptor beta chain was retrieved from a study of blood T cell repertoires in COVID-19. This CDR3 comprises 14 residues. The germline V and J ends were trimmed by 8 bases and 2 bases, with 13 bases remaining between them. Germline lookup yields CDR1 ENHRY and CDR2 SYGVKD. The count of this clone is one. Participants' own reports of clinical history determined their cohort assignment. TCRdb keeps only in-frame clones here, not all; method: immunoSEQ multiplex PCR. The sample lists some 300,000 clones, approximately 90% occurring once. The genes are TRBV10-3 and TRBJ2-1; TRBD1 might be the D (6 bases). The clonotype comes from a woman between 55 and 75 years old in a cohort exposed to, infected with or recovered from COVID-19 (not recorded which). The source material was PBMCs or T cells enriched from blood (not recorded which). DNA of the CDR3: TGTGCCATCCTTACCCAGGGGACCTACAATGAGCAGTTCTTC. It codes for CAILTQGTYNEQFF.